The clone carrying this T cell receptor (beta chain) was counted only a few times. The antigen is undetermined. This sample is drawn from a study of naive and memory T cell subsets. Study-wide results and caveats: Especially in CD8 cells, naive repertoires contained a few larger clonotypes, possibly CD45RA-re-expressing memory cells. Diversity fell and Gini index rose from naive through CM, EM, EMRA.

The beta constant-region primer was an equimolar mix of two oligonucleotides covering TRBC1 and TRBC2. Four rounds of PCR amplified the ligated cDNA using nested alpha and beta constant-region primers plus SP2. TCRdb processed the UMI-ligation and nested PCR reads anew with MiXCR; each CDR3 protein has one entry. The sample has under 150,000 distinct CDR3 sequences; approximately 20% are singletons. After removal of 4 bases from V and 7 bases from J, the junction contained 6 bases not matched to a gene. Germline V gene data show CDR1 as LGHNT and CDR2 as FRNRAP. The CDR3 extends over 14 amino acids. CD8 T cells were positively selected from what remained after CD4 positive selection. Cells stained for CD3, CD4, CD8, CD45RA, CD27 and viability were sorted into four CD45RA/CD27 subsets.

V usage is TRBV12-5 and J usage is TRBJ2-2; TRBD1 matches at 7 bases. The clonotype was recovered from a human donor in good health. Material for sequencing was naive CD8+ T cells from blood. The CDR3 DNA reads as TGTGCTAGTGGTTCATCAGGGGGTATCGGGGAGCTGTTTTTT. Its translation: CASGSSGGIGELFF.